The following is a T cell receptor beta chain sequence with its context. The antigen remains unidentified. The CDR3 extends over 11 amino acids. Germline V CDR1 and CDR2: MNHEY, SMNVEV (reference sequence). The ends were cut back, 7 bases at V and 0 bases at J, with 3 bases in the middle. 5'RACE, which relied on constant-segment primers, yielded TCR alpha and TCR beta cDNA libraries carrying sample barcodes and UMIs. TCRdb fed the 5' RACE reads into MiXCR, producing one record per CDR3 protein. The sample includes roughly 49,000 distinct CDR3 sequences, 27% seen only once; the top ten take about 39%. The data originate from a study of T-cell memory formation after mild COVID-19. General study results and limits: Contracting CD8+ clones were enriched in EMRA, CD4+ mainly in CM and EM. Later expanders leaned CD4+, whereas clones that contracted between day 15 and 85 were balanced CD4/CD8.

The material sequenced was PBMCs or a T cell subset sorted from them (not recorded which). This clonotype originated in a man aged 18 to 29 who had mild COVID-19 (a few samples of this study predate the infection). Cell type and time point are not known. The chain couples TRBV27 to TRBJ2-5; the D is unclear. The CDR3 sequence: CASTDQETQYF. The CDR3 DNA follows: TGTGCCAGCACAGACCAAGAGACCCAGTACTTC.